This T cell receptor beta chain was recorded in a study of beta chain features in type 1 diabetes (dated by TCRdb to 2016 to 2019). Background on the whole study: Mean age, gender distribution, total cell number and subset yield did not differ between patients and healthy donors. Across all samples, some 99 million sorted cells were examined, and cell number per subset correlated strongly with RNA yield. In the study, recently diagnosed type 1 diabetes patients and matched healthy donors were compared on the TCRB repertoires of their sorted circulating CD4+ T cell subsets. Regulatory and stem cell-like memory subsets were isolated from only 8 patients and about eight healthy donors, whereas naive and central memory subsets came from all 30 or so donors. Paper-wide results and their limitations: Patients with type 1 diabetes made fewer insertions and deleted more nucleotides at VDJ recombination sites, implying thymic rearrangement abnormalities. The naive, central memory and regulatory TCRB repertoires appeared to resemble one another more closely among patients than among healthy donors. A moderate but significant shortening of TCRB CDR3 length was observed in type 1 diabetes patients in all four CD4+ subsets. PCR may preferentially amplify shorter templates, but because patient and control samples were amplified and corrected together, any resulting skew would affect both groups equally. Only small numbers of individuals were included in the HLA sub-analyses, which left unresolved whether HLA type had any influence on TCRB rearrangement. Because cDNA was sequenced instead of genomic DNA, highly expressing activated cells could be over-represented, though the groups showed no difference in activation or CD3 levels.

Each donor gave one peripheral blood draw, averaging roughly 0.11 L, which was collected into heparinised tubes. Using a panel that included CD45RO, CCR7, CD25, CD127, CD95 and CD27, naive, central memory, regulatory and stem cell-like memory CD4+ T cells were sorted on a BD FACSAria II. A purity above 95% was achieved for all sorted populations. PBMCs were separated immediately by Lymphoprep density gradient centrifugation and were stained directly, without being cultured. To minimize batch effects, samples were stained and sorted in pairs, one healthy donor with one patient per experiment. Measured from the cysteine to the phenylalanine, the CDR3 is 15 residues long. Kept here is only the CDR3 DNA, which spans 45 bases and is read in frame from base 1. Here V drops 4 bases and J drops 6 bases, and the junction holds 9 bases not matched to any gene. For CDR1 and CDR2, the germline V gene lists SGHTA and FQGNSA.

The entire amount of isolated RNA was reverse transcribed using the High Capacity cDNA Reverse Transcription Kit, so the sequenced TCRB transcripts were expressed ones. Deep immunoSEQ sequencing was applied to naive, central memory and regulatory T cell samples, giving an average of approximately 4 million total reads per sample. Sorted cells were lysed in RLT buffer and RNA was extracted with DNase-treated RNeasy Micro or Mini kits, depending on cell number. Each cell subset was processed on its own to prevent cross-contamination, while patient and healthy donor samples were processed together. TCRB sequences were amplified from cDNA with the immunoSEQ multiplex PCR, producing 87-bp fragments spanning the CDR3 region. Sequencing of the amplicons was performed on the Illumina HiSeq platform. In the paper's pipeline: Synthetic template baselines were used to correct PCR bias computationally, reads within Hamming distance 2 were collapsed, and singletons that could not be merged were discarded. By aligning reads against IMGT, V, D and J genes, CDR3 length, and insertions or deletions at six rearrangement sites were assigned. Clonotype counts were normalized to sorted cell number within each subset before computing true diversity and Gini coefficients with the tcR R package. The overlap coefficient, calculated on TCRB nucleotide sequences, was used to quantify repertoire sharing. Out-of-frame TCRB sequences from naive cells were analyzed as a proxy for the pre-selection repertoire. The immuneACCESS repertoire file appears here via TCRdb, limited to in-frame rearrangements. These files lack a portion of the clones; in checked studies, under half of the deficit traces to unresolved V genes, and the cause of the others is not known. V and J calls and clone size are copied from that table; D and trimming were computed from the DNA. Counted in this sample were nearly 700,000 clones; 13% of them appeared once. The biggest ten clones account for around 0.022% of the sample.

This clone was recorded a few times. The antigen it binds to is not known. Base qualities are not at hand, and no much larger clone is one base apart. This chain joins TRBV7-2 to TRBJ2-7, with 10 bases aligning to TRBD1. This clonotype was obtained from a man aged 18 to 35 with type 1 diabetes. Sequencing was carried out using naive CD4+ T cells from blood. According to the study, the label for this sample's cell subset or site signals: true naive CD4+ T cells. CDR3 sequence: CASSSPPGQGTEQYF. The DNA sequence reads TGTGCCAGCAGCTCGCCCCCGGGACAGGGGACCGAGCAGTACTTC.